This T cell receptor (beta chain) was recorded in a study of identical twins. Regarding the study as a whole: Conclusions leaned on cross-sectional statistical analysis and did not track the same donors over time. Insertions ran lower in abundant cord blood beta clonotypes, though not in memory repertoires. Beta out-of-frame sequences showed weaker excess twin sharing.

Unique molecular identifiers were present on the cDNA, which also gained a universal primer site by template switching. One entry per CDR3 protein, called by TCRdb with MiXCR from the 5' RACE reads. This table holds roughly 490,000 distinct CDR3 sequences, 13% to 15% found once. The germline V gene encodes CDR1 SEHNR and CDR2 FQNEAQ (reference sequence). There are 15 residues in the CDR3. Trimming took 5 bases from V and 0 from J; bases not matched to a gene: 5. This clonotype was observed a few times. Its cognate antigen is unknown. Another study also made use of these data, one on yellow fever vaccine responses in identical twins.

This receptor was taken from a woman aged 18-30 years in good health. Sequencing input: CD4+ T cells sorted from blood. This chain uses TRBV7-9 with TRBJ2-3, with TRBD2 matching 7 bases. The CDR3 spells CASSHSGESTDTQYF. CDR3 DNA sequence: TGTGCCAGCAGCCACAGCGGGGAGAGCACAGATACGCAGTATTTT.